One sample yielded the 23 T cell receptor beta chains listed below, sequenced in a study of cytomegalovirus exposure and HLA in healthy donors (dated by TCRdb to about 2017). Receptor libraries were prepared by the immunoSEQ multiplex PCR assay. A mixture of 60 forward primers for TCR Vbeta segments and 13 reverse primers for TCR Jbeta segments was used in the multiplex PCR. This immuneACCESS table, as held by TCRdb, lists in-frame sequences with V and J called but not all clones. Of the missing ones, under half trace to an unresolved V gene in checked studies; the others have no known cause. The sample table contains some 200,000 clones; only one count was recorded for 82% of them. Under 7.5% of the sample is held by the ten biggest clonotypes. Sequencing was performed on PBMCs. All receptors come from a woman between 50 and 59 years old in good health and CMV-seropositive.

This chain links TRBV9 with TRBJ1-2; no firm D call. In germline, CDR1 is SGDLS, CDR2 YYNGEE. The CDR3 loop spans 13 amino acids. V dropped 3 bases and J dropped 1 base, with 7 bases sitting between them. The CDR3 loop reads CASSGGVNYGYTF. CDR3 bases: TGTGCCAGCAGCGGCGGGGTTAACTATGGCTACACCTTC.

The chain carries TRBV7-3 and TRBJ2-2; 7 positions match TRBD1. Germline V gives CDR1 SGHTA, CDR2 FQGTGA. J gave up 4 bases and V 5 bases, and 4 bases lay outside the gene matches. CDR3 length: 14 amino acids. DNA of the CDR3: TGTGCCAGCAGCAAGGGACAGACCACCGGGGAGCTGTTTTTT. Residues: CASSKGQTTGELFF.

This clone was seen once. The CDR3 loop is CASRPRGPGLGEQFF. DNA of the CDR3: TGTGCCAGCAGACCAAGGGGGCCGGGGTTAGGTGAGCAGTTCTTC. The V and J genes are TRBV6-6 and TRBJ2-1; 7 nucleotides line up with TRBD1. J was trimmed by 9 bases and V by 6 bases; bases with no gene match: 14. Germline loops: CDR1 MNHNY, CDR2 SVGAGI (reference sequence). The CDR3 totals 15 residues.

The sample holds a few counts of this clone. The V gene is TRBV30, the J gene TRBJ1-6, with 9 bases fitting TRBD1. Trimming cost V 3 bases and J 6 bases; bases outside gene matches: 0. The CDR3 loop spans 13 amino acids. The germline CDR1 and CDR2 sequences are GTSNPN and SVGIG (reference sequence). CDR3 region: CAWRDRGNSPLHF. The CDR3 nucleotides read TGTGCCTGGAGGGACAGGGGTAATTCACCCCTCCACTTT.

This clone was seen only once. The rearrangement joins TRBV5-6 to TRBJ2-5; D is ambiguous. Germline CDR1 reads SGHDT; CDR2 reads YYEEEE. Trimming took off 0 bases at V and 4 bases at J, with 10 bases between the two ends. This CDR3 contains 14 residues. CDR3: CASSLAQLGETQYF. The CDR3, as DNA: TGTGCCAGCAGCTTGGCACAGCTGGGAGAGACCCAGTACTTC.

The genes are TRBV28 and TRBJ2-1; 11 bases map to TRBD2. Losses at the gene ends were 10 bases for V and 4 bases for J; bases not matched to a gene: 12. The CDR3 is 16 residues long. CDR1 is MDHEN and CDR2 is SYDVKM in the germline V gene. This CDR3 is CATLELAGVRYNEQFF. The CDR3, as DNA: TGTGCCACCCTCGAACTAGCGGGAGTCAGGTACAATGAGCAGTTCTTC.

This clone was counted only a few times. The chain couples TRBV7-9 to TRBJ1-2; 10 bases align to TRBD1. Per the germline V gene, CDR1 is SEHNR and CDR2 is FQNEAQ (reference sequence). This CDR3 contains 15 residues. J gave up 6 bases and V 1 base, and 5 bases lay outside the gene matches. The CDR3 DNA follows: TGTGCCAGCAGCTTAGACCGGGACAGGGGAAATGGCTACACCTTC. Translated, it gives CASSLDRDRGNGYTF. The variable domain in full, completed from reference TRBV7-9 and TRBJ1-2, reads DTGVSQNPRHKITKRGQNVTFRCDPISEHNRLYWYRQTLGQGPEFLTYFQNEAQLEKSRLLSDRFSAERPKGSFSTLEIQRTEQGDSAMYLCASSLDRDRGNGYTFGSGTRLTVV.

There are a few counts of this clone. The chain couples TRBV7-3 to TRBJ2-6, with 7 bases fitting TRBD2. Germline V CDR1 and CDR2: SGHTA, FQGTGA. V shed 3 bases and J 0 bases; nucleotides not matched to a gene: 2. The CDR3 is made up of 16 amino acids. The CDR3 loop reads CASSFERGSGANVLTF. The CDR3 nucleotides read TGTGCCAGCAGCTTCGAGCGGGGCTCTGGGGCCAACGTCCTGACTTTC. Supplemented by reference TRBV7-3 and TRBJ2-6, the full variable domain reads GAGVSQTPSNKVTEKGKYVELRCDPISGHTALYWYRQSLGQGPEFLIYFQGTGAADDSGLPNDRFFAVRPEGSVSTLKIQRTERGDSAVYLCASSFERGSGANVLTFGAGSRLTVL.

Remarks on this clone: One end of the junction fails to match germline, which may point to a read error. The chain joins TRBV7-9 to TRBJ2-7; D is perhaps TRBD1 (7 bases). Germline V CDR1 and CDR2: SEHNR, FQNEAQ (reference sequence). CDR3 length: 14 residues. CDR3 amino acids: CSSSLADRFYEQYF. Written as DNA, the CDR3 is TGTTCCAGCAGCTTAGCGGACAGGTTCTACGAGCAGTACTTC.

The sample holds one count of this clone. DNA for the CDR3: TGCGCCAGCAGCCAACCTCCTATTGGCACAGCCTCTGGAAACACCATATATTTT. It is translated as CASSQPPIGTASGNTIYF. This rearrangement joins TRBV4-3 to TRBJ1-3; D uncertain. Germline lookup yields CDR1 LGHNA and CDR2 YSLEER. The CDR3 covers 18 residues. V lost 2 bases and J 0 bases, leaving 17 bases between the germline ends.

This chain joins TRBV7-9 and TRBJ1-4, with a possible D match to TRBD1 (5 bases). V shed 3 bases and J shed 5 bases, with 16 bases lying between them. Germline CDR1 and CDR2: SEHNR and FQNEAQ (reference sequence). This CDR3 comprises 16 residues. The CDR3 DNA reads TGTGCCAGCAGCTTGGGATTGGGGGGACTAAATGAAAAACTGTTTTTT. Translating gives CASSLGLGGLNEKLFF.

This clone was observed a few times. V gene TRBV6-1 combines with J gene TRBJ1-4; weak D call: TRBD1 (6 bases). The CDR3 has 14 residues. V was trimmed by 6 bases and J by 8 bases, leaving 16 bases between them. Germline V gene sequence: CDR1 MNHNS, CDR2 SASEGT. The CDR3 DNA sequence: TGTGCCAGCAGGAACAGGGTTGGTTGGGAAAAACTGTTTTTT. Translation: CASRNRVGWEKLFF.

The chain is built from TRBV2 and TRBJ2-5; possible D gene TRBD2, 6 bases. Trimming cost V 6 bases and J 5 bases, with 19 bases left between them. Germline loops: CDR1 SNHLY, CDR2 FYNNEI. The CDR3 covers 15 residues. As DNA, the CDR3 is TGTGCCAGCAGGCTCCGGGACTTAGGATTCGAGACCCAGTACTTC. Protein sequence: CASRLRDLGFETQYF.

The rearrangement links TRBV18 to TRBJ2-2; D is perhaps TRBD1 (6 bases). Germline assignment: CDR1 KGHSH and CDR2 LQKENI. The V and J ends lost 2 bases and 2 bases respectively, with 12 bases between them. This CDR3 is built from 16 residues. CDR3 coding DNA: TGTGCCAGCTCACCAAGTTCACAGGGAAACACCGGGGAGCTGTTTTTT. Its protein product is CASSPSSQGNTGELFF.

This sequence joins TRBV5-1 and TRBJ2-1; TRBD1 might be the D (6 bases). Germline V CDR1 and CDR2: SGHRS, YFSETQ. The length of the CDR3 is 16 residues. The V gene lost 2 bases and the J gene lost 9 bases, with 21 bases spanning the gap. CDR3 protein: CASSLGQFLLQGEQFF. CDR3 DNA sequence: TGCGCCAGCAGCTTAGGACAGTTCCTACTTCAAGGTGAGCAGTTCTTC.

The chain links TRBV12-5 to TRBJ1-5; no clear D. Between the trimmed V and J ends, which lost 2 bases and 6 bases, there was a span of 8 bases. The CDR3 consists of 13 residues. Germline lookup yields CDR1 LGHNT and CDR2 FRNRAP. The CDR3 loop is CASGLSGSQPQHF. In DNA form, the CDR3 reads TGTGCTAGTGGTTTGTCGGGGTCTCAGCCCCAGCATTTT.

The rearrangement joins TRBV28 to TRBJ2-2; 7 nucleotides line up with TRBD2. The germline gives CDR1 MDHEN, CDR2 SYDVKM. The CDR3 has 17 amino acids. Germline trimming cut 1 base from V and 1 base from J; bases unmatched to any gene: 6. The CDR3 spells CASSLLSLAGNTGELFF. Written as DNA, the CDR3 is TGTGCCAGCAGTTTATTATCGTTAGCGGGGAACACCGGGGAGCTGTTTTTT.

A note on this clone: A junction boundary mismatches the germline segment, possibly from a read error. The V call is TRBV12-5, the J call TRBJ2-4; TRBD1 aligns across 9 bases. The CDR3 length is 17 residues. The germline V gene has CDR1 LGHNT and CDR2 FRNRAP. In nucleotides, the CDR3 is TGTGCTAGTGGTTTGGTAGGGAAACAGGGGGCAGGGAACAGTCAGTACTTC. Protein product: CASGLVGKQGAGNSQYF.

The V call is TRBV11-2, the J call TRBJ1-1; 7 bases match TRBD1. The germline gives CDR1 SGHAT, CDR2 FQNNGV. J lost 8 bases, V lost 5 bases, and 8 bases had no gene match. The CDR3 sequence is 13 residues long. Here the CDR3 DNA reads TGTGCCAGCAGCCTATTTGAGGGACAGGAAGCTTTCTTT. Its protein is CASSLFEGQEAFF.

V is TRBV7-2 and J is TRBJ2-2; the match to TRBD2 covers 8 bases. The CDR3 has 15 amino acids. The germline V gene encodes CDR1 SGHTA and CDR2 FQGNSA. Germline trimming cut 5 bases from V and 5 bases from J; bases unmatched to any gene: 7. The CDR3: CASSLGLVGTGELFF. The CDR3 nucleotides are TGTGCCAGCAGCCTGGGACTAGTGGGGACCGGGGAGCTGTTTTTT.

The chain is built from TRBV5-5 and TRBJ2-2, with unresolved D. Per germline, CDR1 SGHKS and CDR2 YYEKEE (reference sequence). Deletions cut 3 bases from V and 4 bases from J, with 7 bases between. This CDR3 region has 13 residues. Here the CDR3 reads CASSSLFTGELFF. The CDR3 nucleotides are TGTGCCAGCAGCTCCCTGTTCACCGGGGAGCTGTTTTTT.

V usage is TRBV28 and J usage is TRBJ2-5, with 7 positions matching TRBD1. The CDR3 extends over 15 amino acids. V lost 5 bases to trimming and J lost 3 bases; unmatched junction nucleotides: 9. Germline CDR1 reads MDHEN; CDR2 reads SYDVKM. CDR3 DNA sequence: TGTGCCAGCAGTATATCTATGACAGGGAAAGAGACCCAGTACTTC. Encoded protein: CASSISMTGKETQYF.

Comment on this clone: It is unclear where the CDR3 begins or ends on the DNA, so no DNA is shown, and the CDR3 is as TCRdb lists it. The chain employs TRBV19 and TRBJ2-2; TRBD1 is the table's D call, not checked against the DNA. Both ends counted, the CDR3 spans 15 residues. Per germline, CDR1 LNHDA and CDR2 SQIVND (reference sequence). The CDR3 loop reads CASTSGQINTGELFF.